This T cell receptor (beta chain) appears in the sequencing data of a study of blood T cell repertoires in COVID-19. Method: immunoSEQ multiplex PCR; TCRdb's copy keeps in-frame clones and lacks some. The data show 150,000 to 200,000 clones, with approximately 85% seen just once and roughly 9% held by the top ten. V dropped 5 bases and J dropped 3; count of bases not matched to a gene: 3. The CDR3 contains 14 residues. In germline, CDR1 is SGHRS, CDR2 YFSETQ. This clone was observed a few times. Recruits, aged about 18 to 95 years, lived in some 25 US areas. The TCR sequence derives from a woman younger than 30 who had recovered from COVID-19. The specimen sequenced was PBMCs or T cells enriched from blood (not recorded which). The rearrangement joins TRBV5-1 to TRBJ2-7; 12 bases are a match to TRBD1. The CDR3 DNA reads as TGCGCCAGCAGGGGGACAGGGGGCGTCTACGAGCAGTACTTC. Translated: CASRGTGGVYEQYF.